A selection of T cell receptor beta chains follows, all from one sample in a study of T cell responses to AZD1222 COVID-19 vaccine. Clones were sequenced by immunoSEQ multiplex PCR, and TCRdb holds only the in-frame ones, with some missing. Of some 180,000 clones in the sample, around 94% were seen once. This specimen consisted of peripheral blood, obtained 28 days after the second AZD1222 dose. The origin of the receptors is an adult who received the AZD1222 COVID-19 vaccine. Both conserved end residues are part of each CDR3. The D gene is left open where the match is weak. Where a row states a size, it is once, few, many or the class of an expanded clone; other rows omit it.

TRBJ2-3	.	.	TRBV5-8	TGTGCCAGCAGCTTGGGGGGCACAGATACGCAGTATTTT	CASSLGGTDTQYF
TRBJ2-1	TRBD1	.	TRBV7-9	TGTGCCAGCAGCTTAGTGTCAGGGACAGCCAAAATAAATGAGCAGTTCTTC	CASSLVSGTAKINEQFF
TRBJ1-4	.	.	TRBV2	TGTGCCAGCAGAAGGCAGGAGACAACTAATGAAAAACTGTTTTTT	CASRRQETTNEKLFF
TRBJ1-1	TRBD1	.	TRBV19	TGTGCCAGTAGTAGGACAGGGAAGAACACTGAAGCTTTCTTT	CASSRTGKNTEAFF
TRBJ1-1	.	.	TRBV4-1	TGCGCCAGCAGCCAATTGACCCCGGGGACTGAAGCTTTCTTT	CASSQLTPGTEAFF
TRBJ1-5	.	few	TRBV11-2	TGTGCCAGCAGCTTACAGGGCCGTCAGCCCCAGCATTTT	CASSLQGRQPQHF
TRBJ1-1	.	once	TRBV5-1	TGCGCCAGCAGTCAGGACGTGAACACTGAAGCTTTCTTT	CASSQDVNTEAFF
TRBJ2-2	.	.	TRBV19	TGTGCCAGTAGTGTTCTCCGGGACGCCACCGGGGAGCTGTTTTTT	CASSVLRDATGELFF
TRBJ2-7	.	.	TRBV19	TGTGCCAGTAGTATAGGGGGAGGCGAGCAGTACTTC	CASSIGGGEQYF
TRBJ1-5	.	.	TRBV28	TGTGCCAGCAGTTTCCCAGGGATCAATCAGCCCCAGCATTTT	CASSFPGINQPQHF
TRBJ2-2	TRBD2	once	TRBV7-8	TGTGCCAGCAGGACTAGCGGGAACACCGGGGAGCTGTTTTTT	CASRTSGNTGELFF
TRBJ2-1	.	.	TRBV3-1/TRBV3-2	TGTGCCAGCAGCCCCGGCTCGGACCCCTTCTACAATGAGCAGTTCTTC	CASSPGSDPFYNEQFF
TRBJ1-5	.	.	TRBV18	TGTGCCAGCAACTTACAGGGCGTCGTTTCTAACTATCGGCCCCAGCATTTT	CASNLQGVVSNYRPQHF
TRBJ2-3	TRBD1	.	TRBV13	TGTGCCAGCAGCTTGGGGACAGCTCATGGGGAGCCAGATACGCAGTATTTT	CASSLGTAHGEPDTQYF
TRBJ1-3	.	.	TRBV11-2	TGTGCCAGCAGCTCCCCTGGAAACACCATATATTTT	CASSSPGNTIYF
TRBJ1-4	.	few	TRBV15	TGTGCCACCAGCAGGACCGCCGGTATTAATGAAAAACTGTTTTTT	CATSRTAGINEKLFF
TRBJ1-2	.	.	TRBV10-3	TGTGCCATCAGTGAGGGGGGGCGTAACTATGGCTACACCTTC	CAISEGGRNYGYTF
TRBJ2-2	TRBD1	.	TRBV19	TGTGCCAGCTCCGGACAGGGCCCGACCGGGGAGCTGTTTTTT	CASSGQGPTGELFF
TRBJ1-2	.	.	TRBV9	TGTGCCAGCAGCGACGTGGGGGGGGCGTATGGCTACACCTTC	CASSDVGGAYGYTF
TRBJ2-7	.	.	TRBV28	TGTGCCAGCACCCTTAGCGGCTCCTACGAGCAGTACTTC	CASTLSGSYEQYF
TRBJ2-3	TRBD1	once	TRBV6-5	TGTGCCAGCAGAACCGACAGGGGGCCGGATACGCAGTATTTT	CASRTDRGPDTQYF
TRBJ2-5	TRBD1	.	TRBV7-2	TGTGCCAGCAGCGCCCGGGACAGATATGAAGAGACCCAGTACTTC	CASSARDRYEETQYF
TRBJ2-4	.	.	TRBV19	TGTGCCAGTAGCGCGGGATCCTTTACTACGTTTCAGTACTTC	CASSAGSFTTFQYF
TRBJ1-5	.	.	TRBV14	TGTGCCAGCAGCCAAGTTGGAGGGGGGCCCCAGCATTTT	CASSQVGGGPQHF
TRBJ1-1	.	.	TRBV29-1	TGCAGCGTTGGAATGGGGGGGACTGAAGCTTTCTTT	CSVGMGGTEAFF
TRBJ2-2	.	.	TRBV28	TGTGCCAGCAGTTGGACGCCCGGGGAGCTGTTTTTT	CASSWTPGELFF
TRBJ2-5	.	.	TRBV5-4	TGTGCCAGCAGCCCCCAGGAACAAGAGACCCAGTACTTC	CASSPQEQETQYF
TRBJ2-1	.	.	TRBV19	TGTGCCAGTAGTCATGCCTCCTACAATGAGCAGTTCTTC	CASSHASYNEQFF
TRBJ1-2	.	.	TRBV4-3	TGCGCCAGCAGCTCGGAACAGTACTCTGGCTATGGCTACACCTTC	CASSSEQYSGYGYTF
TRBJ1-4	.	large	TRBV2	TGTGCCAGCAGTGACTACAGGGAGGATGAAAAACTGTTTTTT	CASSDYREDEKLFF
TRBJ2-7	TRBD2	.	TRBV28	TGTGCCAGCAGTTTACTAGCGGGAGTCTACGAGCAGTACTTC	CASSLLAGVYEQYF
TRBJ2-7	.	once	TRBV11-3	TGTGCCAGCAGCCGGACTTCTTCCGAGCAGTACTTC	CASSRTSSEQYF
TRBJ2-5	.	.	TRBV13	TGTGCCAGCAGCTTAGGGTTTGGAGAGACCCAGTACTTC	CASSLGFGETQYF
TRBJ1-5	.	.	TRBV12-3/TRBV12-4	TGTGCCAGCAGTTTGGGTAGCAATCAGCCCCAGCATTTT	CASSLGSNQPQHF
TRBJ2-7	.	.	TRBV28	TGTGCCAGCAGTTACGGGACATTGAGCTACGAGCAGTACTTC	CASSYGTLSYEQYF
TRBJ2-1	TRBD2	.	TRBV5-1	TGCGCCAGCAGCTTGGTACTAGCGGGTGGTTTCAATGAGCAGTTCTTC	CASSLVLAGGFNEQFF
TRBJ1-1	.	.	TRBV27	TGTGCCAGCAGTTCCCAGGTGAACACTGAAGCTTTCTTT	CASSSQVNTEAFF
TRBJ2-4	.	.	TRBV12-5	TGTGCTAGTGGTTTGTCAGTCATAGAAGCCAAAAACATTCAGTACTTC	CASGLSVIEAKNIQYF
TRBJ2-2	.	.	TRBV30	TGTGCCTGGAGCCGGACCCGGGACCCGAACACCGGGGAGCTGTTTTTT	CAWSRTRDPNTGELFF
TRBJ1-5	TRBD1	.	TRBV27	TGTGCCAGCAGTTTAATAACAGGGGCTGGTCAGCCCCAGCATTTT	CASSLITGAGQPQHF
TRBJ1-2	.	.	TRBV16	TGTGCCAGCAGCCAAGGCCCGAGGCGGGGGGTAGGCTACACCTTC	CASSQGPRRGVGYTF